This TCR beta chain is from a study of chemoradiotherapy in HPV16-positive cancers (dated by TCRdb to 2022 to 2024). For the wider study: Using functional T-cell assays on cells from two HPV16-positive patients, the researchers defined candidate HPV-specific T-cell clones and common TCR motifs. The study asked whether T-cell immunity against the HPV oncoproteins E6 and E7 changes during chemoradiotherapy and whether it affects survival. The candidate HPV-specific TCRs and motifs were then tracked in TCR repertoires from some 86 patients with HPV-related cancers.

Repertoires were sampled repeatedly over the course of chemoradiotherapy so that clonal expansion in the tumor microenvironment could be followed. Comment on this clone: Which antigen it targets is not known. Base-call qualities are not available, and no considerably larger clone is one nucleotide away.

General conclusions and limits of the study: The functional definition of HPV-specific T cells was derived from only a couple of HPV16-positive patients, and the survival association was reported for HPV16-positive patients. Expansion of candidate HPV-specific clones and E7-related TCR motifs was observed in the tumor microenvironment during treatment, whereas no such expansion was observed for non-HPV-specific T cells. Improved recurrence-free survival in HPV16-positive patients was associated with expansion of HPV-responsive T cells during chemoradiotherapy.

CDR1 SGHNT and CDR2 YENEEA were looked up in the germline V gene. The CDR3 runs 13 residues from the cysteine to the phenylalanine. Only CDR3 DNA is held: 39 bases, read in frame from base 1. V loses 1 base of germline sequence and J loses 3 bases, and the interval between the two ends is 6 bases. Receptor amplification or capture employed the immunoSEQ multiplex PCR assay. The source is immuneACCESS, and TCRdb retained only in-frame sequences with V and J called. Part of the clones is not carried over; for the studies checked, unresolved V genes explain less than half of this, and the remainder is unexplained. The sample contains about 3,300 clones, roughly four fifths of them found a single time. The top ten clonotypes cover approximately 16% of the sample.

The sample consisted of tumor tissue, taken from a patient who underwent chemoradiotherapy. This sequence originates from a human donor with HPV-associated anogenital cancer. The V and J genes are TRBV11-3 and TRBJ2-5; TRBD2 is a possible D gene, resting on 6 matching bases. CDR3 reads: CASSLGGEETQYF. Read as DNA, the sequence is TGTGCCAGCAGCTTAGGGGGGGAAGAGACCCAGTACTTC. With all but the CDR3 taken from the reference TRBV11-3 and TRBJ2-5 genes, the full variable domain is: EAGVVQSPRYKIIEKKQPVAFWCNPISGHNTLYWYLQNLGQGPELLIRYENEEAVDDSQLPKDRFSAERLKGVDSTLKIQPAELGDSAVYLCASSLGGEETQYFGPGTRLLVL.